This T cell receptor beta chain was found in a study of CD8 T cells in Susac syndrome. Whole-study findings and limits: The study conceded that relatively few individuals underwent its TCR sequencing and HLA analysis.

About this clonotype: Antigen: not known.

Random hexamers were used to reverse transcribe an amount of about 0.5 to 1 ug RNA. TCRdb re-analysed the immunoSEQ multiplex PCR reads in MiXCR, keeping a single row per CDR3 protein. This table has over 100,000 distinct CDR3 sequences, approximately 91% appearing once. Through negative isolation, CD4+ and CD8+ T cells were obtained, while TEMRA cells were enriched using FACS. The V gene lost 4 bases and the J gene lost 5 bases, with 21 bases spanning the gap. The CDR3 extends over 17 amino acids. The germline gives CDR1 SNHLY, CDR2 FYNNEI. The rearrangement links TRBV2 to TRBJ1-5; TRBD1 is a possible D gene (5 bases). The sample consisted of CD4+ T cells from PBMCs. The sequence was collected from a human donor in good health. The CDR3 DNA follows: TGTGCCAGCAGTGTCGGGGCGTATGGTGCGGGTTATCAGCCCCAGCATTTT. Encoded protein: CASSVGAYGAGYQPQHF.